This TCR beta chain was sequenced during a study of cytomegalovirus exposure and HLA in healthy donors (dated by TCRdb to about 2017). In the study overall: In an earlier analysis of roughly 590 of the donors, about 260 Gb of sequence data and about 110 million unique TCR beta sequences from about 190 million T cells were reported. Approximately 330 gigabases of sequencing data and 91 million or so unique TCR sequences made up an early release that covered roughly 670 HLA-typed donors. Of the 398 genotyped donors, approximately 81% were placed in the genetic ancestry cluster associated with self-reported Caucasian donors. The study aimed to test whether cataloging public T cell receptors could reveal signatures of past pathogen exposure. The study profiled the T cell repertoires of about 640 subjects by immunosequencing and related them to cytomegalovirus serostatus. In addition to the first cohort of 666 subjects, a separate validation cohort of 120 different subjects was used. To predict cytomegalovirus infection status, the study combined high-throughput TCR immunosequencing, statistical association of individual TCRs with disease status, and machine learning. A later analysis re-analyzed previously published TCR beta repertoires from several hundred donors and added high-resolution HLA genotyping to study TCR occurrence patterns. The later analysis used no new phenotypic data to find candidate immune exposures, relying instead on TCR beta sequences and their occurrence across donors. An earlier analysis of a few hundred of the donors applied high-throughput TCR beta sequencing to assess whether each TCR beta V gene segment acted as functional or pseudogenic. Donor age, sex, ethnicity and CMV serostatus were compiled together with the repertoire data. In a later genetic analysis, genome-wide SNP genotypes for 398 of the 666 donors were used, and that subset was treated as a discovery cohort. All discovery cohort repertoires had been generated on a single sequencing platform. HLA typing covered class I and class II loci at four-digit resolution. The number of typed donors differed by locus: about 620-640 for A, B, C, DRB1 and DQB1; some 500 for DQA1; some 610 for DPA1; and around 470 for DPB1. Roughly 5 DR-DQ haplotypes were handled as single units for association and clustering because linkage in the cohort was strong. On average, 235,054 unique TCR beta nucleotide sequences were sequenced per donor among a few hundred genotyped donors of the cohort, with 15% to 20% of those sequences being non-productive. Findings and caveats that apply to the study as a whole: An earlier analysis of approximately 600 of the donors showed that most TCR beta V segments appeared in productive rearrangements either about 87% or about 30% of the time, which broadly matched IMGT annotations. A further reported finding was that TCR beta sequences accurately predicted the HLA-A and HLA-B alleles for most subjects in the first cohort. Compared with equally common non-associated chains, HLA-associated TCR beta chains in a later analysis were more clonally expanded and had lower generation probabilities. The 87-base-pair reads could not distinguish some IMGT-functional V segments, including TRBV6-2 and TRBV6-3, so those segments were excluded. Three of the identified cytomegalovirus-associated TCR beta chains were confirmed in vitro to be specific for cytomegalovirus antigens. The study gave a list of about 150 TCR beta chains associated with cytomegalovirus. In a later analysis, most CMV-associated TCR beta chains were found to appear HLA-restricted, with HLA associations seemingly driven largely by CMV exposure. Because HLA typing was unavailable for some donors at each locus, only the typed subset was used in association tests. About 17 rarely observed V segments, including chromosome 9 orphons, were excluded from the earlier analysis of 550 to 700 of the donors because counts were too low. Compared with the approximately 700-donor mean, donors in an Asian-associated ancestry cluster had fewer N-insertions in productive TCRs, according to a later genetic analysis. Strong co-occurrence of HLA alleles, especially DR and DQ, made assigning TCR associations to individual alleles difficult. A later analysis reported that several top co-occurrence clusters appeared linked to parvovirus B19, influenza, CMV and Epstein-Barr virus. The cohort was sequenced for TCR beta chains only, and without alpha or paired-chain data the features that could be detected were limited. Roughly uniform sequencing depth across donors was assumed in presence/absence analyses, although this assumption may not hold. A cluster of highly shared sequence variants was judged likely to be a technical artifact of the sequencing pipeline. Correlated functional status among segregating V segments might reflect linkage disequilibrium, but an unknown experimental factor could not be ruled out. Most TCR sequences were observed very rarely across donors, whereas some public TCRs were present in many individuals. In a later genetic analysis, a missense DCLRE1C variant was associated with V-gene and J-gene trimming of TCR beta chains, and the association was replicated in an independent cohort. At a false discovery rate of 0.05, a later analysis linked 15,000 to 20,000 TCR beta sequences to specific HLA alleles. The classifier was reported to diagnose cytomegalovirus status with high specificity and sensitivity in both the original and validation cohorts. According to the authors, the approach could potentially be generalized to other disease states and immunological phenotypes. In a later analysis, TCR association rates were found to vary across HLA loci, with the most associated TCRs seen for DRB1 alleles and the fewest for HLA-C alleles. CMV serostatus was the only immune exposure information available for the cohort.

This clone came up a few times. Its antigen remains unidentified. Base qualities are not at hand, and no much larger clone is one base apart. The trim is 2 bases for V and 4 bases for J, with a gap of 14 bases between the germline ends. CDR1 SGHTS and CDR2 YDEGEE are derived from the germline V gene. The CDR3 goes from the cysteine to the phenylalanine over 15 residues. Only the CDR3 DNA stays, 45 bases, in frame from base 1. The cohort comprised around 690 healthy bone marrow donors. Cohort members were all nominally healthy when sampled, although unrecorded immune exposures were likely present. The donor was CMV seronegative and was included in the group of a few hundred seronegative cohort members. A peripheral blood sample was provided by each donor, and peripheral blood mononuclear cells were used for TCR beta sequencing. The Qiagen DNeasy Blood Extraction Kit was used to extract genomic DNA from the blood cell samples.

Libraries were prepared through the immunoSEQ multiplex PCR assay. For the multiplex PCR, a mixture combining 60 forward primers for TCR Vbeta segments and 13 reverse primers for TCR Jbeta segments was used. Amplification of the CDR3 region of rearranged TCR beta genes was performed with a multiplex PCR assay on genomic DNA. The Illumina HiSeq System was used to sequence the amplified TCR beta libraries as 87-base-pair reads. In the original analysis: A later analysis tallied about 77 million unique TCR beta chains across the 666 repertoires, and approximately 12 million of those chains were shared by two or more donors. Raw reads were error-corrected and collapsed into unique sequences with a nearest-neighbor algorithm that merged closely related sequences to remove PCR and sequencing errors. CDR3 sequences were aligned to IMGT reference sequences to assign V, D and J gene segments. For a sequence to be retained, at least a six-nucleotide match to both a V gene segment and a J gene segment was required. A rearrangement counted as productive if the CDR3 had no stop codons and remained in frame with V and J, and every other rearrangement counted as non-productive. CDR3 was defined by IMGT convention, running from the second conserved V-encoded cysteine to the conserved J-encoded phenylalanine. The earlier analysis of approximately 500 of the donors excluded sequences that lacked an unambiguous match to a single V gene segment. In an earlier analysis of approximately 610 of the donors, V segments were called functional above 56.7% productive rearrangements and were called segregating when the between-donor standard deviation exceeded 5%. A statistical classification framework was built for diagnosing cytomegalovirus status from the catalog of TCR beta chain sequences. V and J gene assignment, in a later analysis, came from comparing TCR nucleotide sequences with IMGT/GENE-DB human TR gene sequences. The TCRdist pipeline was used in a later analysis to assign CDR3 sequences and most-parsimonious VDJ recombination scenarios. A later analysis defined each TCR beta chain by its CDR3 amino acid sequence plus V-gene family, and excluded reads lacking a unique V-gene family. In a later analysis, fewer than 600 highly shared, low-generation-probability nucleotide sequences were removed to address suspected cross-contamination and a sequencing artifact. A later analysis calculated a clonal expansion index for each public chain from normalized within-repertoire ranks of inferred template counts. In a later analysis, generation probabilities were computed with a VDJ recombination model fitted to out-of-frame rearrangements, and the resulting probabilities were checked against IGoR. Hypergeometric tests were used in a later analysis to score TCR-TCR, TCR-HLA and TCR-CMV co-occurrence, with a repertoire-size bias correction applied to the TCR pairs. To estimate false discovery rates, a later analysis permuted the HLA or CMV assignments 20 times. A later analysis grouped co-occurring TCRs with DBSCAN, adding TCRdist sequence similarity when clustering within HLA-allele-positive subsets. Repertoires with fewer than 30,000 or more than 120,000 public chains were left out of co-occurrence clustering, as were about 5 repertoires with anomalous nucleotide sharing. TCRdb limited this immuneACCESS table to in-frame rearrangements with V and J called. A share of clones is missing; checked studies link under half to unresolved V genes, and the rest is unexplained. For V, J and clone size, that table is used; D and trimming come from the DNA. The sample table shows fewer than 200,000 clones, and roughly 76% are seen once. The ten largest account for around 13% of the sample.

This sequence was found in a woman in her forties or fifties in good health and CMV-seronegative. The specimen was PBMCs. Recombination connected TRBV5-8 to TRBJ2-3; matching of 5 bases hints at TRBD1 as the D gene. The CDR3 corresponds to CASSFRTIVPDTQYF. Read as DNA, the sequence is TGTGCCAGCAGCTTCCGGACAATTGTCCCAGATACGCAGTATTTT. With the rest looked up from the reference TRBV5-8 and TRBJ2-3 genes rather than sequenced, the full variable domain is EAGVTQSPTHLIKTRGQQATLRCSPISGHTSVYWYQQALGLGLQFLLWYDEGEERNRGNFPPRFSGRQFPNYSSELNVNALELEDSALYLCASSFRTIVPDTQYFGPGTRLTVL.